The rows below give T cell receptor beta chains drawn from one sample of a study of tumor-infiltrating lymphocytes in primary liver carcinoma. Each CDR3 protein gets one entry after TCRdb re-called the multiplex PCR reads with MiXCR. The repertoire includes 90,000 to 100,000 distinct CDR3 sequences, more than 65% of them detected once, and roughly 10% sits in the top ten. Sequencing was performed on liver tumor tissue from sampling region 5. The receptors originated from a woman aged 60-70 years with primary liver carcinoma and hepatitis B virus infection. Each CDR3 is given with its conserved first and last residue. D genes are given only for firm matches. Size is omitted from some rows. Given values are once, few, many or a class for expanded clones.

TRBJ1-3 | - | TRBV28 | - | CASSLSAGVGNTIYF | TGTGCCAGCAGCTTAAGCGCGGGGGTAGGAAACACCATATATTTT
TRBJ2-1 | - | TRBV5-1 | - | CASSSDPSRTYNEQFF | TGCGCCAGCAGCTCGGATCCTAGCAGGACTTACAATGAGCAGTTCTTC
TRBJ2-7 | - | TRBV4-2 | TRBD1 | CTSSQGQGDYEQYF | TGTACCAGTAGCCAGGGACAGGGAGACTACGAGCAGTACTTC
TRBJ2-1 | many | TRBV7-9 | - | CASSLPGSWEQFF | TGTGCCAGCAGCCTCCCGGGCTCGTGGGAGCAGTTCTTC
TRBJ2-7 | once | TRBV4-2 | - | CGSSQDRGGVGTYEQYF | TGTGGCAGCAGCCAAGATCGAGGAGGTGTAGGGACCTACGAGCAGTATTTC
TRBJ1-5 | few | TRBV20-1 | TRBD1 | CSAKDRGGQPQHF | TGCAGTGCTAAAGACAGGGGTGGTCAGCCCCAGCATTTT
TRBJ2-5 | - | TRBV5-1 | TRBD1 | CASSGGQGLEETQYF | TGCGCCAGCAGCGGGGGACAGGGGCTGGAAGAGACCCAGTACTTC
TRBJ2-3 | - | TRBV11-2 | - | CASNLGGLTFTSDTLYF | TGTGCCAGCAACTTAGGGGGACTAACGTTCACGTCAGATACGCTGTATTTT
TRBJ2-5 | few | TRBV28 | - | CASSFSGEPTQYF | TGTGCCAGCAGTTTCTCCGGAGAACCGACTCAGTACTTC
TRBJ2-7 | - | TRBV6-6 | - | CAGSDRDLRETYEQYF | TGTGCCGGCAGTGACCGGGACCTCCGAGAAACTTACGAGCAGTACTTC
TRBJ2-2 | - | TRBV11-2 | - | CACSPPQGPTGELFF | TGTGCCTGTAGCCCTCCGCAAGGACCGACTGGGGAGCTGTTTTTT
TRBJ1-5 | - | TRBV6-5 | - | CASRRGDYDNHSQHF | TGTGCCAGTCGTCGAGGGGATTATGACAATCATTCCCAGCATTTT
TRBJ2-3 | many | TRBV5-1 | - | CASSLEQTTDTQYF | TGCGCCAGCAGCTTGGAACAGACCACAGATACGCAGTATTTT
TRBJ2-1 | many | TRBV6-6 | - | CASKRVDTTRSYNEQFF | TGTGCCAGCAAGAGGGTGGACACTACACGCTCCTACAATGAGCAGTTCTTC
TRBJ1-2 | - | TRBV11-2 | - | CARRQTRASYDYTF | TGTGCCAGGAGACAGACACGGGCTTCCTATGACTACACCTTC
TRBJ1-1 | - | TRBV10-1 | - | CACSEGSLTEAFF | TGCGCCTGCAGTGAAGGGTCACTCACAGAAGCTTTCTTT
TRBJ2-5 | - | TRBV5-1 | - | CASSLGGSQETQYF | TGCGCCAGCAGCTTGGGGGGATCGCAAGAGACCCAGTACTTC
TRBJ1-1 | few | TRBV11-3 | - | CASSLEADTEAFF | TGTGCCAGTAGCTTAGAAGCGGACACTGAAGCTTTCTTT
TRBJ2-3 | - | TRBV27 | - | CASSLTSTDTQYF | TGTGCCAGCAGTCTCACTAGCACAGATACGCAGTATTTT
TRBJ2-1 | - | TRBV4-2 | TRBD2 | CASSQAKGLAANGQFF | TGTGCCAGCAGCCAAGCCAAGGGACTAGCGGCCAATGGGCAATTCTTC
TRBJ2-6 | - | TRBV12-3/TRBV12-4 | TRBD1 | CASGLVTGTGANVLTF | TGTGCCAGCGGTTTAGTGACAGGGACTGGGGCCAACGTCCTGACTTTC
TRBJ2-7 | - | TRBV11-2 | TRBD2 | CARSLELAGGEHYF | TGTGCCAGGAGCTTGGAACTAGCGGGAGGAGAGCACTACTTC
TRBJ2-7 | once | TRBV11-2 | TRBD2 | CASSAVSRLAGGQEPYEQYF | TGTGCCAGCAGCGCCGTTTCCCGACTAGCGGGAGGACAGGAACCCTACGAGCAGTACTTC
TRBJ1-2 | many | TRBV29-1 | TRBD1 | CSARGQPYGYTF | TGCAGCGCTCGGGGACAGCCTTATGGCTACACCTTC
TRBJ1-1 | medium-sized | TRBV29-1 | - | CSVRRGGEDTEAFF | TGCAGCGTCCGACGGGGAGGGGAAGACACTGAAGCTTTCTTT
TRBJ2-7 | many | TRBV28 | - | CASGWRGEQYF | TGTGCCAGCGGCTGGCGAGGCGAGCAGTACTTC
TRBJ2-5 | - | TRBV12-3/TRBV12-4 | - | CASSLWPRKDTGTQYF | TGTGCCAGCAGTTTGTGGCCCCGGAAGGATACAGGGACTCAGTACTTC
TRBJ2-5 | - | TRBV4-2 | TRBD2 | CASSRSWGREDQETRYF | TGTGCCAGCAGCAGGTCGTGGGGGCGGGAGGACCAAGAGACCCGGTACTTC
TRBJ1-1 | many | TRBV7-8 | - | CASSFSRGVTEAFF | TGTGCCAGCAGCTTCTCCCGGGGCGTCACTGAAGCTTTCTTT
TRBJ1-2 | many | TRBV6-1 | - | CASQLMGNYGYTF | TGTGCCAGCCAACTCATGGGGAACTATGGCTACACCTTC
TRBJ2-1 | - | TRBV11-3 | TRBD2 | CASSPQGSGDNEQFF | TGTGCCAGTAGCCCTCAGGGTAGCGGGGACAATGAGCAGTTCTTC
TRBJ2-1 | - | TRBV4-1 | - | CASSQVYYQRRRDEQFF | TGCGCCAGCAGCCAAGTTTACTATCAGAGGAGACGCGATGAGCAGTTCTTC
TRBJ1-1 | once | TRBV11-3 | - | CAGSLDGLGGDTEAFF | TGTGCCGGCAGCTTAGATGGACTTGGAGGTGACACTGAAGCTTTCTTT
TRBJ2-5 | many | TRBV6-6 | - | CASSRYQETQYF | TGTGCCAGCAGCCGGTACCAAGAGACCCAGTACTTC
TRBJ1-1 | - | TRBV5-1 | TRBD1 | CASSIWKGRGQGIEAFF | TGCGCCAGCAGCATCTGGAAGGGCAGGGGGCAAGGAATTGAAGCTTTCTTT
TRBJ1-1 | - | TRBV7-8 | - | CASSHRRHPRPKAFF | TGTGCCAGCAGCCACCGTCGACACCCCCGCCCCAAAGCTTTCTTT
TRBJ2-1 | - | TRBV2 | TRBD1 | CASIRDRGEEQFF | TGTGCCAGCATTAGGGACAGGGGCGAAGAGCAGTTCTTC
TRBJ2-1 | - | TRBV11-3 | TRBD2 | CASSQDSGKMNEQFF | TGTGCCAGCAGCCAGGATAGCGGGAAGATGAATGAGCAGTTCTTC
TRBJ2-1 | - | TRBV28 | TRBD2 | CASSTRTSGNLETQFF | TGTGCCAGCAGTACCCGGACTAGCGGGAATTTAGAGACCCAGTTCTTC
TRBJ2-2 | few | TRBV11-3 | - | CASSLDFTGELFF | TGTGCCAGCAGCTTAGACTTCACCGGGGAGCTGTTTTTT
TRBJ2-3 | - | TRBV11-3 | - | CASSPNSGHTHTQYF | TGTGCCAGCAGCCCTAACAGCGGGCATACACATACGCAGTATTTT
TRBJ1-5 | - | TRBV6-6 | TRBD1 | CVISYQGAGQPQHF | TGTGTCATCAGTTACCAGGGGGCTGGACAGCCCCAGCATTTT
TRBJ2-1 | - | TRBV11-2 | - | CVGSLEGGSIGEQFF | TGTGTCGGCAGCTTAGAGGGAGGAAGTATCGGTGAACAGTTCTTC
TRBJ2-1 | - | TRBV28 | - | CASSLGTYVFSYNEQFF | TGTGCCAGCAGTTTAGGGACTTATGTCTTCTCTTACAATGAGCAGTTCTTC
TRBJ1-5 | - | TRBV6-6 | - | CASSPRGAYQPQHF | TGTGCCAGCAGTCCACGGGGGGCTTATCAGCCACAGCATTTT
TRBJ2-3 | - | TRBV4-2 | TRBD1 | CVNSQDPGQGTDTQYF | TGTGTCAACAGCCAAGATCCGGGACAGGGCACAGATACGCAGTATTTT
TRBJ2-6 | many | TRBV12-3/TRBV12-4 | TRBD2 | CASRGLASGANVLTF | TGTGCCAGCAGGGGACTAGCGAGTGGGGCCAACGTCCTGACTTTC
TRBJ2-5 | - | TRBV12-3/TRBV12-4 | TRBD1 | CASSLLGQGVSLGF | TGTGCCAGCAGTCTCCTCGGACAGGGGGTCTCACTGGGCTTC
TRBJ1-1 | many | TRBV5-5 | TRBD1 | CASSYRGENTEAFF | TGTGCCAGCAGCTACAGGGGGGAGAACACTGAAGCTTTCTTT
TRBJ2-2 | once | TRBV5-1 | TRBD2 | CASSQGLTGAVTGELFF | TGCGCAAGCAGCCAGGGACTAACGGGAGCGGTAACCGGGGAGCTGTTTTTT
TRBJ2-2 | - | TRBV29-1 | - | CRARAGTTNTGELFF | TGCCGCGCCCGTGCCGGGACAACGAATACCGGGGAGCTGTTTTTT
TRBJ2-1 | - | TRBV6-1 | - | CASIRGGQYNEKFF | TGTGCCAGCATCCGGGGGGGACAGTACAATGAGAAGTTCTTC
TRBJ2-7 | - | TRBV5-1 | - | CASSLGSLQSYEQYF | TGCGCCAGCAGCTTGGGTAGTCTTCAGTCCTACGAGCAGTACTTC
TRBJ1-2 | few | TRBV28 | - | CASSLSGGLHYGYTF | TGTGCCAGCAGTTTATCTGGGGGGCTCCACTATGGCTACACCTTC
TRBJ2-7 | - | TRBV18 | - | CASSPKDRGREQYF | TGTGCCAGCTCACCCAAGGACCGAGGAAGAGAGCAGTACTTC